Shown below are 6 T cell receptor beta chains from a single sample sequenced in a study of T cell repertoires in cytomegalovirus infection. TCRdb independently ran MiXCR on the reads; one entry per CDR3 protein. The table records more than 350,000 distinct CDR3 sequences, roughly 31% of them present only once. The source material was PBMCs. The source is a human donor in good health (CMV status not recorded). Some clones in this sample may be carry-over from other donors' samples.

The CDR3 nucleotides are TGTGCCACCAGTGATCCGACAGGGGTAGGTGGCTACACCTTC. Translation: CATSDPTGVGGYTF. The genes are TRBV24-1 and TRBJ1-2; 8 bases are shared with TRBD1. The V gene's germline CDR1 is KGHDR and CDR2 SFDVKD. This CDR3 is 14 amino acids long. The J segment lost 7 bases and the V segment lost 3 bases, leaving 6 bases of the junction unmatched.

The chain recombines TRBV20-1 with TRBJ1-5; D is unresolved. This CDR3 spans 9 amino acids. The germline V and J ends were trimmed by 6 bases and 5 bases, with 2 bases remaining between them. Germline CDR1 is DFQATT and CDR2 is SNEGSKA (reference sequence). The CDR3 sequence is CSADQPQHF. The CDR3, as DNA: TGCAGTGCCGATCAGCCCCAGCATTTT.

This clonotype was seen more than once but under ten times. V gene TRBV11-2 combines with J gene TRBJ1-1; D uncertain. Trimming removed 0 bases at V and 4 bases at J, with 9 bases between. CDR3 size: 14 residues. Germline CDR1 and CDR2: SGHAT and FQNNGV. The CDR3 bases are TGTGCCAGCAGCTTAGAGGTGGGAGGCACTGAAGCTTTCTTT. Its translation: CASSLEVGGTEAFF.

This clonotype was counted between two and nine times. The chain is built from TRBV12-3 or TRBV12-4 and TRBJ1-2; weak D call: TRBD1 (5 bases). The CDR3 sequence is 16 residues long. V lost 3 bases to trimming and J lost 4 bases, with 18 bases between them. CDR3 protein: CASSFEGPDAGYGYTF. In DNA, the CDR3 is TGTGCCAGCAGTTTTGAGGGGCCTGATGCTGGCTATGGCTACACCTTC.

Of note for this clonotype: This may arise from a read error, as a much more abundant clone is one base away. The chain employs TRBV7-2 and TRBJ1-5; D might be TRBD1 (5 bases). CDR3 length: 16 residues. Looked up from germline, CDR1 is SGHTA and CDR2 is FQGNSA. The CDR3 is CASSFRLGGSNQHQHF. The CDR3 DNA reads as TGTGCCAGCAGCTTTCGCCTCGGGGGGAGCAATCAGCACCAGCATTTT.

There are many counts of this clonotype. The J gene is TRBJ1-1, the V gene TRBV4-1; D gene unclear. This CDR3 has 14 residues. V dropped 3 bases and J dropped 0 bases, with 8 bases sitting between them. Germline lookup yields CDR1 MGHRA and CDR2 YSYEKL. The CDR3 protein is CASSHLGLNTEAFF. CDR3 DNA: TGCGCCAGCAGCCACTTGGGCCTGAACACTGAAGCTTTCTTT.